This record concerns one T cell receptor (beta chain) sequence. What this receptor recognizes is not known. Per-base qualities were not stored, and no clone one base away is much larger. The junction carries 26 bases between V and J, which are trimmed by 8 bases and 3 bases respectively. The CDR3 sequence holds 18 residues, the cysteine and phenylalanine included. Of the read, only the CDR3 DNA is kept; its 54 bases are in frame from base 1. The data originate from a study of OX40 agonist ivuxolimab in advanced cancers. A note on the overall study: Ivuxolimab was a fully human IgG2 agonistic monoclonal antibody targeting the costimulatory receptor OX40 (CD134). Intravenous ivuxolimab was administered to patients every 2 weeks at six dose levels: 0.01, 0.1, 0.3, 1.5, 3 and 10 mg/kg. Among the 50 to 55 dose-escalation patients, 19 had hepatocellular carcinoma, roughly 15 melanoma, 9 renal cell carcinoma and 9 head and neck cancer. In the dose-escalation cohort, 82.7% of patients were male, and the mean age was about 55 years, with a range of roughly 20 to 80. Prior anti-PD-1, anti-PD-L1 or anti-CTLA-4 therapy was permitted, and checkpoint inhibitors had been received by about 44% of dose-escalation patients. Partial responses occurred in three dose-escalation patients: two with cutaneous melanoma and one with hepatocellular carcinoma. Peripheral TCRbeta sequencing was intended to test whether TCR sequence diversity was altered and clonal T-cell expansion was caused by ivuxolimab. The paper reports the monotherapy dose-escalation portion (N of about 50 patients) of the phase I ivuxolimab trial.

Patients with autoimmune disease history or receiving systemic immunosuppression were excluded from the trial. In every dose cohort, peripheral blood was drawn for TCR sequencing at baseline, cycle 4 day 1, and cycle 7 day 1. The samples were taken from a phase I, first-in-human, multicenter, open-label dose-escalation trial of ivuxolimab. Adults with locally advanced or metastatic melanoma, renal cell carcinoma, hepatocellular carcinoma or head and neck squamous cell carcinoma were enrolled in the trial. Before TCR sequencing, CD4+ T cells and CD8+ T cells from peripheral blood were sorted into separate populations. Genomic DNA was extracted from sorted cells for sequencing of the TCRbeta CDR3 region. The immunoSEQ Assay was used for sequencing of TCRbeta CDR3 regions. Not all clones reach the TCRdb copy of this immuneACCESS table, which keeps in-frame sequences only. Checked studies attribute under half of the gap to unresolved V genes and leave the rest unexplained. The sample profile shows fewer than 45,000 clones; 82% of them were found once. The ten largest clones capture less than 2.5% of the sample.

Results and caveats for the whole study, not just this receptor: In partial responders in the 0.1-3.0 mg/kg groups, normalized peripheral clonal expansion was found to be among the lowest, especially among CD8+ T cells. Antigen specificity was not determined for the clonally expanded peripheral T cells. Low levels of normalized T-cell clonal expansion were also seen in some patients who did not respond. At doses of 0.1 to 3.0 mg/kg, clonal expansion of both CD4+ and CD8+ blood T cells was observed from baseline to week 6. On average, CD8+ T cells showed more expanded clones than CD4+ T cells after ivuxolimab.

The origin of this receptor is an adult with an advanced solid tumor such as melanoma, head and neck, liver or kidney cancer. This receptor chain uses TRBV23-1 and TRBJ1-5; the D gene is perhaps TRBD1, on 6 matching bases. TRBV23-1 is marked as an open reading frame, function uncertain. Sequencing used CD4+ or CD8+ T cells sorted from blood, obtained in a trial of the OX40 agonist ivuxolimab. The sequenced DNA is TGCGCCAGCCCCCGGGGGGGGCAGACCTCGGTACCCAATCAGCCCCAGCATTTT. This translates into CASPRGGQTSVPNQPQHF.